This T cell receptor beta chain was observed in a study of T cell responses to AZD1222 COVID-19 vaccine (dated by TCRdb to the early 2020s). Study-wide context: TCR sequencing covered 233 trial participants: 200 to 210 given two doses of AZD1222 and 26 given two doses of MenACWY control vaccine. Trial participants were enrolled by age into 18-55, 56-69 and 70-plus year subgroups, with roughly 150, 30 and 60 TCR-sequenced participants respectively.

The CDR3 regions of human TCRbeta chains were analyzed by immunosequencing. The original methods were these. TCRs in the repertoires were matched against a reference library of SARS-CoV-2-specific TCRs that had been generated with the MIRA antigen-specificity platform. Breadth was defined as the fraction of unique TCRs that were SARS-CoV-2-associated. Depth was defined as the fraction of total T cells that were SARS-CoV-2-associated. Using the MIRA data, every spike-specific TCR was mapped to the spike region that the TCR reacted to and assigned to either a CD4 or a CD8 class. Log10-transformed breadth and depth values were compared by one-way ANOVA with Sidak's multiple comparisons tests. TCRdb mirrors the immuneACCESS table, restricted to in-frame sequences. Some clones are absent from its copies; in checked studies, under half trace to an unresolved V gene, and the reason for the others is unknown. V, J and clone size derive from that table, while D and trimming were established from the DNA sequence. Across this sample there are roughly 43,000 clones, with about four fifths seen only once. The ten largest clonotypes hold about 22% of the sample.

As concerns this clone: Its antigen has not been determined. No much larger clone is present one base from it, and per-base qualities are unavailable.

Inclusive of the bounding cysteine and phenylalanine, the CDR3 is 17 residues long. Only the CDR3 part of the read is kept: 51 bases, read in frame from the first base. V is reduced by 2 bases and J by 1 base, leaving a spacing of 15 bases between them. The germline V gene (reference sequence) yields LGHDT for CDR1 and YNNKEL for CDR2. Study-level results and caveats: The whole spike protein was spanned by vaccine-associated CD4 TCRs, and dominant responses were seen in regions 160-218 and 743-854. Most participants were white British and females outnumbered males, and the authors suggested that clonal diversity may have been underestimated. Conclusions about previously exposed vaccinees are limited because only six or seven AZD1222 recipients were SARS-CoV-2 seropositive at baseline. Spike-specific TCR breadth and depth rose significantly after two AZD1222 doses compared with day 0 and with MenACWY recipients. In the small 56-69-year group, the increase in depth fell short of significance, most likely because of low power. Because no day 14 peak-response samples were available, the repertoires could be characterized only after the peak T cell response. Reportedly, close to half of the unique spike-specific TCRs recognized epitopes lying outside the regions that are mutated in the B.1.351 and B.1.1.7 variants.

What the time point label conveys for this sample: about 28 days (+/-7) after the second vaccine dose. The sample's treatment or condition, from its label and the paper: meningococcal conjugate vaccine given as trial control. Samples from vaccinated people were obtained from the UK trials COV001 and COV002, which included a single-blind randomized controlled phase 2/3 trial of AZD1222 (ChAdOx1 nCoV-19) in healthy adults. For TCRbeta chain sequencing, PBMC samples from trial participants were taken at day 0 and at day 28 after the second dose. Recombination joined TRBV3-1 (or the pseudogene TRBV3-2) with TRBJ1-3; a confident D gene designation cannot be given. This clonotype was obtained from an adult who received the MenACWY meningococcal vaccine as a control. This sample comprised peripheral blood, obtained 28 days after the second dose of the MenACWY control vaccine. The nucleotide sequence reads TGTGCCAGCAGCCAAAACCGGAAGGGTCGTTCTGGAAACACCATATATTTT. It encodes CASSQNRKGRSGNTIYF.